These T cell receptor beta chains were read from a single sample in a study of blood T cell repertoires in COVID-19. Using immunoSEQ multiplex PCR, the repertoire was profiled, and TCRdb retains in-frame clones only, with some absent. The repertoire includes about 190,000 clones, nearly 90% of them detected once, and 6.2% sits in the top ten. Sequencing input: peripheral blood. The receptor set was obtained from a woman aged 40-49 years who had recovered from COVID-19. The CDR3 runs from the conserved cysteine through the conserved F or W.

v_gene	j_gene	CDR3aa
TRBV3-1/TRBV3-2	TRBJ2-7	CASSLRDRTYEQYF
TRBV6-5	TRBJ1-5	CASQGLDQPQHF
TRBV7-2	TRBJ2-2	CASSQQKAGGPGGELFF
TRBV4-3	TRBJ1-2	CASSQGSVNYGYTF
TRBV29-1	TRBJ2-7	CSVEGFTSGDYEQYF
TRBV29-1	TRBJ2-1	CSVARTNEQFF
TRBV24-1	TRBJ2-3	CATEGGSTDTQYF
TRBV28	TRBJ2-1	CASSPLRGYNEQFF
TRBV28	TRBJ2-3	CASSGTGVGTDTQYF
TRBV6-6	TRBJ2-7	CASSRVGGGIGEQYF
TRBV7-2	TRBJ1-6	CASSLSQGGNNSPLHF
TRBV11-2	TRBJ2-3	CASSPLLSATDTQYF
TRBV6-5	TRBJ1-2	CASSYTGTASGYTF
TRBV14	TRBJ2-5	CASSPVTSAQETQYF
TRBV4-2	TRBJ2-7	CASSPRTSGIYEQYF
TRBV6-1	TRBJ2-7	CASSENWDTLSYEQYF
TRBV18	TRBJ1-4	CASSEQGTVTEKLFF
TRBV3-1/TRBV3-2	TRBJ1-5	CASSQQGGGNQPQHF
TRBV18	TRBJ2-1	CASSPKAGTNNEQFF
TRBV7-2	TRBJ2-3	CASSWRTGGGTDTQYF
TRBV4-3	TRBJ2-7	CASSQISGRETYEQYF
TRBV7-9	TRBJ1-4	CASSRGTVDGTNEKLFF
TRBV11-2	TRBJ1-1	CASSLLGGADTEAFF
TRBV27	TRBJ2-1	CASSGLADNEQFF
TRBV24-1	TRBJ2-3	CATSRDRPPDTQYF
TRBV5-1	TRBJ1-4	CASREQGAEKLFF
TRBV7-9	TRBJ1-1	CASSEDSPEAFF
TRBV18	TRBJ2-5	CASSNGLAGETQYF
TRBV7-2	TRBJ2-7	CASSPGLVSYEQYF
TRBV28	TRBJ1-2	CASSLLGYAPGQGDYGYTF
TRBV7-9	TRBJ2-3	CASSPTRGTQYF
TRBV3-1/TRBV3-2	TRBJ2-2	CASSQDARVVTGELFF
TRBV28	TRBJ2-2	CASSSGRGRTGELFF
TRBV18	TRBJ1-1	CASSPPSRGNTEAFF
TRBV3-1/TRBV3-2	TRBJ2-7	CASSHGTGANSYEQYF
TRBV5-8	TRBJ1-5	CASSPGTGNNQPQHF
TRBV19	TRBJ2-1	CASSLGGGSTIGEQFF
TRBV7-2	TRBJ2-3	CASSQGALGTDTQYF
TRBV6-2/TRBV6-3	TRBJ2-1	CASSYSRTVLYNEQFF